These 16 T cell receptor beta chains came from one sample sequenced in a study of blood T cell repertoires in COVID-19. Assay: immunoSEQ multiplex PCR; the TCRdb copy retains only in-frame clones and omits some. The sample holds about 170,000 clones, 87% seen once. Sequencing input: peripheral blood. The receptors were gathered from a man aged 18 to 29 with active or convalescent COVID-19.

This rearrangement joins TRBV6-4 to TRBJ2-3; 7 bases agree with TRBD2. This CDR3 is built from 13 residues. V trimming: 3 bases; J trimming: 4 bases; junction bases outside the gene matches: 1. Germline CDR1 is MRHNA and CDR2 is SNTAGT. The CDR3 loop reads CASSDGGADTQYF. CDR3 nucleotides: TGTGCCAGCAGTGATGGGGGGGCAGATACGCAGTATTTT.

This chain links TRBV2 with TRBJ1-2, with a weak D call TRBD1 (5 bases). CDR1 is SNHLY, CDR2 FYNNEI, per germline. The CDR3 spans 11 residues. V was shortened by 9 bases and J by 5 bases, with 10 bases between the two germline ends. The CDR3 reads CASTGEYGYTF. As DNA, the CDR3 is TGTGCCAGTACGGGGGAGTATGGCTACACCTTC. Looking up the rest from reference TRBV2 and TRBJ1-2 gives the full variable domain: EPEVTQTPSHQVTQMGQEVILRCVPISNHLYFYWYRQILGQKVEFLVSFYNNEISEKSEIFDDQFSVERPDGSNFTLKIRSTKLEDSAMYFCASTGEYGYTFGSGTRLTVV.

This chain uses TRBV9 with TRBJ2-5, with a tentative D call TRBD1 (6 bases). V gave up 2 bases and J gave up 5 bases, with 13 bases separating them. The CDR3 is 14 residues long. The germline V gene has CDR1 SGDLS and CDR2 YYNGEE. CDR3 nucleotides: TGTGCCAGCAGCGTTACAGGGATCGGGGAGACCCAGTACTTC. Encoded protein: CASSVTGIGETQYF.

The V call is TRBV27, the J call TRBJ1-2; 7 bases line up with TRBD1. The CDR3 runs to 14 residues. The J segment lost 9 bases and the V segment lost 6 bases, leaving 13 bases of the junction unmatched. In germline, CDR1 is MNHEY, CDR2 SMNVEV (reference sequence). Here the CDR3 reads CASRLTGAPLSYTF. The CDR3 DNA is TGTGCCAGCAGACTTACAGGGGCCCCCCTTAGCTACACCTTC.

Here the CDR3 reads CASTGLGNTIYF. CDR3 DNA: TGTGCCAGCACTGGACTCGGAAACACCATATATTTT. The rearrangement uses TRBV6-5 and TRBJ1-3; D remains ambiguous. The germline V and J ends were trimmed by 7 bases and 4 bases, with 8 bases remaining between them. This CDR3 has 12 residues. Germline values: CDR1 MNHEY, CDR2 SVGAGI.

As DNA, the CDR3 is TGTGCCAGCAGCTTGGTGGGACAGGGGGCCTACAATGAGCAGTTCTTC. This codes for CASSLVGQGAYNEQFF. The chain links TRBV5-4 to TRBJ2-1; the match to TRBD1 covers 11 bases. Germline CDR1 and CDR2: SGHNT and YYREEE (reference sequence). The CDR3 has 16 residues. The V and J ends lost 0 bases and 2 bases, in that order; junction bases with no gene match: 1.

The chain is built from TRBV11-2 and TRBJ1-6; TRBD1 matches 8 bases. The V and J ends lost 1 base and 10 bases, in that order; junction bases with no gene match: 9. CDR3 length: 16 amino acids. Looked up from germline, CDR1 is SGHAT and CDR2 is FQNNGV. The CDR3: CASSLALTGEGSPLHF. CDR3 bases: TGTGCCAGCAGCTTAGCCTTGACAGGGGAGGGATCACCCCTCCACTTT.

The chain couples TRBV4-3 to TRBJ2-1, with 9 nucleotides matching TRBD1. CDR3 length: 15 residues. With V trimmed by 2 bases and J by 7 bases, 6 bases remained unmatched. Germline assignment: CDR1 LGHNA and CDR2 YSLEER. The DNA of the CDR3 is TGCGCCAGCAGCCAAATACAGGGGGCCGGGAATGAGCAGTTCTTC. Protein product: CASSQIQGAGNEQFF.

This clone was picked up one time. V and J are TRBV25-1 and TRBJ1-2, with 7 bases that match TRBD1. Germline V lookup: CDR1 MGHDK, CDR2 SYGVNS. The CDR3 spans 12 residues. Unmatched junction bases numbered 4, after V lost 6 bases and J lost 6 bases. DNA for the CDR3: TGTGCCAGCAGGGGACAGAAGGATGGCTACACCTTC. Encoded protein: CASRGQKDGYTF.

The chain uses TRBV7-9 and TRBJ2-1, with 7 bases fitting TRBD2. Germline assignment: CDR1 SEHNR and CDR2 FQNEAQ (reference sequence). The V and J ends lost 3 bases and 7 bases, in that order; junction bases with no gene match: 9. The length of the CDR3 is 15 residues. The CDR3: CASSFPAGEGNEQFF. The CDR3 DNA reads TGTGCCAGCAGCTTCCCGGCGGGAGAAGGGAATGAGCAGTTCTTC.

CDR3 protein: CATSDSGRSNTGELFF. DNA of the CDR3: TGTGCCACCAGTGATTCCGGCAGGTCGAACACCGGGGAGCTGTTTTTT. J is TRBJ2-2 and V is TRBV24-1; D unresolved. V gave up 2 bases and J gave up 0 bases, with 9 bases separating them. The CDR3 is 16 residues long. Germline values: CDR1 KGHDR, CDR2 SFDVKD.

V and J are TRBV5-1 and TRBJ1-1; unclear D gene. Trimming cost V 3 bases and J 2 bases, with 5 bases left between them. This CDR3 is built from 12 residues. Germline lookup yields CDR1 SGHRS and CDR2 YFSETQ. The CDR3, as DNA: TGCGCCAGCAGCTCCAGAAACACTGAAGCTTTCTTT. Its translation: CASSSRNTEAFF.

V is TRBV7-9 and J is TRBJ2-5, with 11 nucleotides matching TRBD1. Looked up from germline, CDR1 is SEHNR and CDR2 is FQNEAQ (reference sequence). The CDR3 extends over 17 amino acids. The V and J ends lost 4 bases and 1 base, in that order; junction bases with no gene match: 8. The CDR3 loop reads CASSYRLGQGVQETQYF. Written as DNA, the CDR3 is TGTGCCAGCAGCTACCGACTGGGACAGGGGGTCCAAGAGACCCAGTACTTC.

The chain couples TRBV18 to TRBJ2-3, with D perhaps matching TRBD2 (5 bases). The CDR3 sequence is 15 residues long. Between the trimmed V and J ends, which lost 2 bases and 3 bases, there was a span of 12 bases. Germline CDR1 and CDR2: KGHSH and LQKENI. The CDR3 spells CASSPFGVGTDTQYF. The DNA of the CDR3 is TGTGCCAGCTCACCATTCGGGGTTGGAACAGATACGCAGTATTTT.

The CDR3 loop is CASSFPTGELFF. As DNA, the CDR3 is TGTGCCAGCAGTTTCCCTACCGGGGAGCTGTTTTTT. The J gene is TRBJ2-2, the V gene TRBV12-3 or TRBV12-4; D is unresolved. This CDR3 has 12 residues. The V gene lost 3 bases and the J gene lost 5 bases, with 4 bases spanning the gap.

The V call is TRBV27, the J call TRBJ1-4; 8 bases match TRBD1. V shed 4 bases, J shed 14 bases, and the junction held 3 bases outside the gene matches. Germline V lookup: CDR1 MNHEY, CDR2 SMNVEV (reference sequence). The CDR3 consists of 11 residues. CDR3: CASSSGTGLFF. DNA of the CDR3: TGTGCCAGCAGTTCAGGGACAGGCCTGTTTTTT.